This T cell receptor beta chain was documented in a study of neurological immune-mediated disorders. The sorted-subset TCR libraries were prepared using some 960,000 CD4+ or CD8+ T cells as the starting material. The cDNA was generated by 5'RACE with 10-nucleotide random UMIs. Via MiXCR, TCRdb re-called the 5' RACE reads, giving one row per CDR3 protein. The repertoire holds approximately 41,000 distinct CDR3 sequences, with more than 12% as singletons. This CDR3 comprises 12 residues. This clonotype was found many times. This sequence originates from an older woman with HTLV-1-associated myelopathy (HAM/TSP). Specimen: CD4+ T cells from blood. The J gene is TRBJ2-5, the V gene TRBV21-1. TRBV21-1 is an annotated pseudogene. The CDR3 DNA follows: TGTGCCAGCAGCAAGAACCAAGAGACCCAGTACTTC. This sequence encodes CASSKNQETQYF.